Each of the 18 T cell receptor beta chains below was sequenced from the same sample in a study of blood T cell repertoires in COVID-19. TCRdb keeps only in-frame clones here, not all; method: immunoSEQ multiplex PCR. The profile shows a few hundred thousand clones, roughly 84% of them singletons. The specimen sequenced was peripheral blood. Source of these receptors: a young woman with acute or convalescent COVID-19.

The chain carries TRBV7-8 and TRBJ1-3; 8 nucleotides align to TRBD1. Germline CDR1 and CDR2: SGHVS and FQNEAQ. The CDR3 is made up of 16 amino acids. V dropped 3 bases and J dropped 2; count of bases not matched to a gene: 6. The CDR3 here is CASSFGPDRAGNTIYF. The CDR3, as DNA: TGTGCCAGCAGCTTTGGCCCGGACAGGGCTGGAAACACCATATATTTT.

A few counts support this clone. The chain is built from TRBV19 and TRBJ2-5; D unclear. This CDR3 is 16 amino acids long. The V gene's germline CDR1 is LNHDA and CDR2 SQIVND (reference sequence). Trimming pared 6 bases from V and 4 bases from J, leaving 21 bases between. The CDR3 region has the DNA TGTGCCAGTAGAGCCCCCGGCACTAACCTTGGAGAGACCCAGTACTTC. Translated, it gives CASRAPGTNLGETQYF.

The gene calls are TRBV3-1 (or the pseudogene TRBV3-2) and TRBJ2-7; the match to TRBD1 covers 7 bases. Per germline, CDR1 LGHDT and CDR2 YNNKEL (reference sequence). The J segment lost 5 bases and the V segment lost 0 bases, leaving 7 bases of the junction unmatched. The CDR3 runs 15 residues. This chain's CDR3 is CASSQDWGTVDEQYF. The CDR3 nucleotides read TGTGCCAGCAGCCAAGATTGGGGGACAGTTGACGAGCAGTACTTC.

Worth noting for this clone: The same CDR3 can be traced to other DNA sequences in this sample. The J gene is TRBJ2-3, the V gene TRBV5-1; 7 nucleotides line up with TRBD1. The CDR3 runs to 14 residues. Germline values: CDR1 SGHRS, CDR2 YFSETQ. The V gene end was trimmed by 2 bases and the J gene end by 3 bases; junction bases not matched to a gene: 3. CDR3 amino acids: CASSLGRGTDTQYF. In nucleotides, the CDR3 is TGCGCCAGCAGCTTAGGCAGGGGGACAGATACGCAGTATTTT.

This chain connects TRBV6-4 to TRBJ1-1; 7 bases align to TRBD1. The CDR3 is made up of 13 amino acids. Germline assignment: CDR1 MRHNA and CDR2 SNTAGT. Trimming cost V 6 bases and J 2 bases; bases outside gene matches: 3. The CDR3 loop reads CASRRQGNTEAFF. For the CDR3, the DNA is TGTGCCAGCAGGCGACAGGGCAACACTGAAGCTTTCTTT.

This chain links TRBV7-3 with TRBJ2-1, with 11 bases aligning to TRBD2. This CDR3 has 13 amino acids. Germline CDR1 is SGHTA and CDR2 is FQGTGA. The V and J ends lost 5 bases and 6 bases, in that order; junction bases with no gene match: 0. CDR3 nucleotides: TGTGCCAGCAGCCTAGCGGGAGGCAATGAGCAGTTCTTC. Translation: CASSLAGGNEQFF.

The chain recombines TRBV9 with TRBJ1-2, with TRBD1 identical over 7 bases. V dropped 4 bases and J dropped 1; count of bases not matched to a gene: 13. This CDR3 comprises 17 residues. CDR1 SGDLS and CDR2 YYNGEE come from the germline V gene. CDR3 amino acids: CASSKNRDSGFNYGYTF. The DNA for the CDR3 is TGTGCCAGCAGCAAAAACCGGGACAGCGGATTTAACTATGGCTACACCTTC.

The V and J genes are TRBV11-2 and TRBJ2-7; the D gene is possibly TRBD2 (6 bases). CDR1 SGHAT and CDR2 FQNNGV come from the germline V gene. With 0 bases removed from V and 2 bases from J, the gap between germline ends came to 8 bases. This CDR3 has 14 residues. The chain's CDR3 is CASSLDPGAYEQYF. The CDR3 DNA reads TGTGCCAGCAGCTTAGACCCGGGAGCCTACGAGCAGTACTTC.

The CDR3 DNA reads TGTGCCAGCCGGGACAGGCAATCACCCCTCCACTTT. Translation gives CASRDRQSPLHF. The J gene is TRBJ1-6, the V gene TRBV19; 8 nucleotides match TRBD1. CDR3 length: 12 residues. Germline V gives CDR1 LNHDA, CDR2 SQIVND (reference sequence). Unmatched junction bases numbered 5, after V lost 9 bases and J lost 10 bases.

CDR3 in DNA: TGTGCCAGCAGTTCCGACCGGGAAGGGACTAATGAAAAACTGTTTTTT. Protein sequence: CASSSDREGTNEKLFF. The chain has TRBV27 and TRBJ1-4; unclear D gene. The germline V gene has CDR1 MNHEY and CDR2 SMNVEV (reference sequence). The V and J ends lost 4 bases and 2 bases respectively, with 14 bases between them. The CDR3 has 16 residues.

This clone has only one observation. The chain joins TRBV7-2 to TRBJ1-5; D possibly corresponds to TRBD1 (5 bases). V was pared by 3 bases and J by 0 bases, with 6 bases between. The CDR3 is 14 residues long. Germline CDR1 reads SGHTA; CDR2 reads FQGNSA. In nucleotides, the CDR3 is TGTGCCAGCAGCTTGCAGGGTAGCAATCAGCCCCAGCATTTT. Amino acid sequence: CASSLQGSNQPQHF.

There are a few counts of this clone. The chain employs TRBV6-2 or TRBV6-3 and TRBJ1-2; no clear D. V lost 6 bases and J lost 4, with 18 bases in between. CDR1 is MNHEY and CDR2 is SVGEGT in the germline V gene. The CDR3 is 15 amino acids. The CDR3 region is CASSDTGRAGYGYTF. The CDR3 region has the DNA TGTGCCAGCAGCGACACGGGGAGGGCTGGCTATGGCTACACCTTC.

The chain recombines TRBV6-1 with TRBJ1-5; 8 nucleotides match TRBD1. V shed 2 bases and J 6 bases; nucleotides not matched to a gene: 12. This CDR3 comprises 17 residues. Germline CDR1 and CDR2: MNHNS and SASEGT. CDR3 nucleotides: TGTGCCAGCAGTGAACCTCTCGGACAGGGATGGAGTCAGCCCCAGCATTTT. Translating gives CASSEPLGQGWSQPQHF.

This chain joins TRBV5-5 and TRBJ2-3; maybe TRBD2 (7 bases). Germline CDR1 and CDR2: SGHKS and YYEKEE (reference sequence). CDR3 length: 12 amino acids. Trimming cost V 7 bases and J 2 bases, with 8 bases left between them. DNA for the CDR3: TGTGCCAGCGCGGGGGCCACAGATACGCAGTATTTT. Protein product: CASAGATDTQYF.

This sequence joins TRBV27 and TRBJ2-1, with TRBD2 identical over 14 bases. Looked up from germline, CDR1 is MNHEY and CDR2 is SMNVEV (reference sequence). CDR3 size: 14 residues. The trim removed 6 bases at V and 13 bases at J, leaving 8 bases unmatched. CDR3 nucleotides: TGTGCCAGCAGGGGGGGACTAGCGGGAGACGGTCAGTTCTTC. Protein sequence: CASRGGLAGDGQFF.

V is TRBV19 and J is TRBJ1-4; perhaps TRBD1 as D (5 bases). Germline CDR1 reads LNHDA; CDR2 reads SQIVND (reference sequence). The length of the CDR3 is 14 residues. V gave up 3 bases and J gave up 5 bases, with 10 bases separating them. The CDR3 loop reads CASSIDSPNEKLFF. In nucleotides, the CDR3 is TGTGCCAGTAGTATCGACAGCCCGAATGAAAAACTGTTTTTT.

In its sample, this clone was seen a few times. This rearrangement joins TRBV3-1 (or the pseudogene TRBV3-2) to TRBJ1-2; no definite D call. Germline V gene sequence: CDR1 LGHDT, CDR2 YNNKEL (reference sequence). Trimming shortened V by 0 bases and J by 8 bases, and 16 bases separated the two germline ends. The CDR3 length is 15 residues. CDR3 sequence: CASSQDNVGVRGYTF. CDR3 DNA sequence: TGTGCCAGCAGCCAAGATAACGTCGGGGTTCGAGGCTACACCTTC.

The chain recombines TRBV3-1 (or the pseudogene TRBV3-2) with TRBJ1-2, with TRBD1 matching 7 bases. The CDR3 extends over 13 amino acids. Per germline, CDR1 LGHDT and CDR2 YNNKEL (reference sequence). V was pared by 9 bases and J by 4 bases, with 8 bases of the junction left unmatched. Here the CDR3 reads CASSEGGGYGYTF. In DNA form, the CDR3 reads TGTGCCAGTAGTGAAGGGGGCGGCTATGGCTACACCTTC.